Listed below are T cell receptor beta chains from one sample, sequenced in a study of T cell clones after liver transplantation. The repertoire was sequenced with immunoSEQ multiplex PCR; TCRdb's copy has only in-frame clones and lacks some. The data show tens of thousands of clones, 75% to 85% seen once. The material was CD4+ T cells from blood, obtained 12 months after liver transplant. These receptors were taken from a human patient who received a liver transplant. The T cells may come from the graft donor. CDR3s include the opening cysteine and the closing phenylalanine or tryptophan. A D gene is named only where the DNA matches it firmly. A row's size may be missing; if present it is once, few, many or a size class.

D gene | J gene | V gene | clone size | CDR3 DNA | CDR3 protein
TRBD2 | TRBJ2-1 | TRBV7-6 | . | TGTGCCAGCAGCTTCCGGACTAGCGGAAACGATGAGCAGTTCTTC | CASSFRTSGNDEQFF
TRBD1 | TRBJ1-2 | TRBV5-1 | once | TGCGCCAGCAGCCCGACGCCGGGACAGGACTATGGCTACACCTTC | CASSPTPGQDYGYTF
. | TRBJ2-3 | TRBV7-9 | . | TGTGCCAGCAGCTCGGACAGGAGGGGAGATACGCAGTATTTT | CASSSDRRGDTQYF
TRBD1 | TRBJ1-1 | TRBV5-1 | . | TGCGCCAGCAGCTGGGGGGACAGCACGAAGGCTTTCTTT | CASSWGDSTKAFF
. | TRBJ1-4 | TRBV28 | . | TGTGCCAGCAGCGCGCCGACCAGAGGCTCCCATGAAAAACTGTTTTTT | CASSAPTRGSHEKLFF
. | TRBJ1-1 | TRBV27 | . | TGTGCCAGCAGTTTATCGGCCCACAGGATACAACAGAACACTGAAGCTTTCTTT | CASSLSAHRIQQNTEAFF
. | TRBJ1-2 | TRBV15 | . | TGTGCCACCAGCAGAGAAGGGGCAGGGCGCTATGGCTACACCTTC | CATSREGAGRYGYTF
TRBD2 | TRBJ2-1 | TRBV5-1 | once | TGCGCCAGCAGGGGACTAGCGGGAGGTCATGAGCAGTTCTTC | CASRGLAGGHEQFF
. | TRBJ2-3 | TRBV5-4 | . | TGTGCCAGCAGCTTACGGGAGCCCCCAACAGATACGCAGTATTTT | CASSLREPPTDTQYF
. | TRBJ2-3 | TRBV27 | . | TGTGCCAGCGGGGAACTTGAGGTTACGCAGTATTTT | CASGELEVTQYF
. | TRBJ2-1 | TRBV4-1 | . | TGCGCCAGCAGGTTAGGGGGGTCTATTTACAATGAGCAGTTCTTC | CASRLGGSIYNEQFF
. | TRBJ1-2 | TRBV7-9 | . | TGTGCCAGCAGCGTTGATACAGCTCCCTCCGGCTACACCTTC | CASSVDTAPSGYTF
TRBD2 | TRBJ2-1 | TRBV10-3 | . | TGTGCCATCAGTGATCGGGGGAGCGGGAGAGCGGATGGGAATGAGCAGTTCTTC | CAISDRGSGRADGNEQFF
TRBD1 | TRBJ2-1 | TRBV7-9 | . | TGTGCCAGCAGCTTAGGTGCAGGGGGTCCTTACAATGAGCAGTTCTTC | CASSLGAGGPYNEQFF
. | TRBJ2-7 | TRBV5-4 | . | TGTGCCAGCAGCTTGGACCCGGGACGCTACGAGCAGTACTTC | CASSLDPGRYEQYF
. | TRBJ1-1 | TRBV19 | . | TGTGCCAGTAGTATCCGGGAAGTAGCTTTCTTT | CASSIREVAFF
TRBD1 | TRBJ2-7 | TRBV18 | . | TGTGCCAGCTCACCATTACAGGGACAGAACTCCTACGAGCAGTACTTC | CASSPLQGQNSYEQYF
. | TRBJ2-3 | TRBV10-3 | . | TGTGCCACCCTCGAAAGGTCGGGCACAGATACGCAGTATTTT | CATLERSGTDTQYF
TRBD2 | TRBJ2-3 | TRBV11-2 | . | TGTGCCAGCAGCTTCCCTAGCGGGAGCAGAACAGATACGCAGTATTTT | CASSFPSGSRTDTQYF
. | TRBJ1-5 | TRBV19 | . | TGTGCCAGTAGTATCCAGGTGTATAGCAATCAGCCCCAGCATTTT | CASSIQVYSNQPQHF
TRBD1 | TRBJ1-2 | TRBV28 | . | TGTGCCAGCAGTCTGAACAGGGGATCGGTGCGGGGGACTAGTGGTGGCTACACCTTC | CASSLNRGSVRGTSGGYTF
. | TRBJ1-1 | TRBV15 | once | TGTGCCACCAGCAGAGATCTTATGAACACTGAAGCTTTCTTT | CATSRDLMNTEAFF
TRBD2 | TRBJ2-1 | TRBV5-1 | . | TGCGCCAGCAGCCCCGATCGGGTCGGGAGGGCCTACAATGAGCAGTTCTTC | CASSPDRVGRAYNEQFF
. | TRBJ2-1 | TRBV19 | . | TGTGCCAGTAGTATAGGGAATTACAATGAGCAGTTCTTC | CASSIGNYNEQFF
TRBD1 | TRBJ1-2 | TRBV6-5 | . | TGTGCCAGCAGTTACTCGGGGACAGGGTTATATGGCTACACCTTC | CASSYSGTGLYGYTF
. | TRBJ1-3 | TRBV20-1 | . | TGCAGCGTCCCGACGGGGGACACCATATATTTT | CSVPTGDTIYF
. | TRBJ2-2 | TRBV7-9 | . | TGTGCCAGTACTGGACAGAGCACCGGGGAGCTGTTTTTT | CASTGQSTGELFF
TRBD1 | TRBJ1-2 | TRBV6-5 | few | TGTGCCAGCAGTTACCTGACAGGGCCAAACTATGGCTACACCTTC | CASSYLTGPNYGYTF
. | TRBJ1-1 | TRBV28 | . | TGTGCCAGCAGCTCCCCGACTCAATCCTGGAGGGCTTTCTTT | CASSSPTQSWRAFF
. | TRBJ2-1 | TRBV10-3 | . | TGTGCCATCAGTGAGAATAGGGCAGGGGTATACAATGAGCAGTTCTTC | CAISENRAGVYNEQFF
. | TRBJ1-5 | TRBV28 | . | TGTGCCAGCAGTTTCAACAGACTAAATCAGCCCCAGCATTTT | CASSFNRLNQPQHF
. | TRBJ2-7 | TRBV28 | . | TGTGCCAGCAGTTTTCAGGGCCCTACCTACGAGCAGTACTTC | CASSFQGPTYEQYF
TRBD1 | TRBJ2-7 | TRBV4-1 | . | TGCGCCAGCAGCCGCGGACAGGGGGCTCCCTACGAGCAGTACTTC | CASSRGQGAPYEQYF
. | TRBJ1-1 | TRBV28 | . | TGTGCCAGCAGTTTAGTTCGGCAGGGTGGGGCTTTCTTT | CASSLVRQGGAFF
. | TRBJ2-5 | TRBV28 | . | TGTGCCAGCAATACCGGAGGGGGCGGTAGCCAAGAGACCCAGTACTTC | CASNTGGGGSQETQYF
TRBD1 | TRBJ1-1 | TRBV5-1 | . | TGCGCCAGCAGCTTGCTTGGACAGGGGCTGAACACTGAAGCTTTCTTT | CASSLLGQGLNTEAFF
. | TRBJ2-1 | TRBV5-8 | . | TGTGCCAGCAGCTTGGACAGGGGGGGATACAATGAGCAGTTCTTC | CASSLDRGGYNEQFF
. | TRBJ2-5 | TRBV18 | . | TGTGCCAGCTCAAAAGGGCTGGAGGAGACCCAGTACTTC | CASSKGLEETQYF
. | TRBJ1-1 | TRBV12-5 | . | TGTGCTAGTGGTTTGCACCCGAACACTGAAGCTTTCTTT | CASGLHPNTEAFF
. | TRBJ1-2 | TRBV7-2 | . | TGTGCCAGCAGCCAAGACAGGACATATGGCTACACCTTC | CASSQDRTYGYTF